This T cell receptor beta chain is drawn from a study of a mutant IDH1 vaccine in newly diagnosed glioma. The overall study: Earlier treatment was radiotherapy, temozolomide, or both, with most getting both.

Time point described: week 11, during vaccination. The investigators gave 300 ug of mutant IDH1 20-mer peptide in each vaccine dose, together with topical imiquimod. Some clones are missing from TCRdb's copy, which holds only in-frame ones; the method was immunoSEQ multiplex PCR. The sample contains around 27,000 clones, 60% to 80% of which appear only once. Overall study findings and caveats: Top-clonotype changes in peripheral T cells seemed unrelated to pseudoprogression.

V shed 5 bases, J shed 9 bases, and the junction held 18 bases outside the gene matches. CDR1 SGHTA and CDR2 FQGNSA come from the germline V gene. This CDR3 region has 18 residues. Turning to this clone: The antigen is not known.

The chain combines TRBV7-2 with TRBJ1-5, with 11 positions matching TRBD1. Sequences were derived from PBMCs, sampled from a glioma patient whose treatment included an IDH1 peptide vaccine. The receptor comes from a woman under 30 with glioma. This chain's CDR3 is CASSGQGQGGYGGAPQHF. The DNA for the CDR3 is TGTGCCAGCAGCGGTCAGGGACAGGGGGGTTACGGAGGGGCGCCCCAGCATTTT.